What follows are 15 T cell receptor beta chains derived from one specimen sequenced in a study of T cells in narcolepsy. Method: immunoSEQ multiplex PCR; TCRdb's copy keeps in-frame clones and lacks some. Seen here are some 25,000 clones, 85% to 90% observed once, and the top ten hold approximately 1.3%. Specimen: CD45RA- memory CD4+ T cells from PBMCs. These receptors were taken from a human donor with narcolepsy.

V and J are TRBV23-1 and TRBJ1-3, with TRBD1 identical over 9 bases. TRBV23-1 is an open reading frame, and its role is uncertain. The CDR3 is made up of 19 amino acids. The trim removed 3 bases at V and 3 bases at J, leaving 15 bases unmatched. The CDR3 sequence: CASSHPYGDRDLFGNTIYF. The CDR3 coding sequence is TGCGCCAGCAGTCACCCCTACGGGGACAGGGATTTGTTTGGAAACACCATATATTTT.

The V call is TRBV6-6, the J call TRBJ1-5; 7 nucleotides align to TRBD1. Losses at the gene ends were 7 bases for V and 4 bases for J; bases not matched to a gene: 13. CDR1 is MNHNY, CDR2 SVGAGI, per germline (reference sequence). CDR3 length: 16 residues. The CDR3 DNA reads TGTGCCAGCAAAACAGGGGAGTTGAGAAGAAATCAGCCCCAGCATTTT. Translating it yields CASKTGELRRNQPQHF.

This sequence joins TRBV7-9 and TRBJ1-1; TRBD1 matches 8 bases. Germline values: CDR1 SEHNR, CDR2 FQNEAQ (reference sequence). Trimming cost V 6 bases and J 1 base; bases outside gene matches: 1. The CDR3 is 13 residues long. The CDR3: CASRDRANTEAFF. DNA of the CDR3: TGTGCCAGCAGGGACAGGGCGAACACTGAAGCTTTCTTT.

There are a few counts of this clone. The chain links TRBV5-1 to TRBJ2-7; D unclear. The ends were cut back, 4 bases at V and 4 bases at J, with 15 bases in the middle. Germline values: CDR1 SGHRS, CDR2 YFSETQ. The CDR3 loop spans 14 amino acids. CDR3 DNA sequence: TGCGCCAGCAGCGCGACAACAACTGGGTACGAGCAGTACTTC. Translating it yields CASSATTTGYEQYF. The variable domain in full, completed from reference TRBV5-1 and TRBJ2-7, reads KAGVTQTPRYLIKTRGQQVTLSCSPISGHRSVSWYQQTPGQGLQFLFEYFSETQRNKGNFPGRFSGRQFSNSRSEMNVSTLELGDSALYLCASSATTTGYEQYFGPGTRLTVT.

The sample holds one count of this clone. The chain has TRBV5-5 and TRBJ1-1, with TRBD1 as a possible D gene (6 bases). Trimming shortened V by 3 bases and J by 0 bases, and 9 bases separated the two germline ends. Germline V gene lookup returns CDR1 SGHKS and CDR2 YYEKEE (reference sequence). The CDR3 contains 14 residues. The CDR3 spells CASSSTGVNTEAFF. CDR3 nucleotide sequence: TGTGCCAGCAGCTCGACAGGAGTGAACACTGAAGCTTTCTTT. Full variable domain (rest looked up from reference TRBV5-5 and TRBJ1-1): DAGVTQSPTHLIKTRGQQVTLRCSPISGHKSVSWYQQVLGQGPQFIFQYYEKEERGRGNFPDRFSARQFPNYSSELNVNALLLGDSALYLCASSSTGVNTEAFFGQGTRLTVV.

V is TRBV19 and J is TRBJ2-5; 7 bases map to TRBD1. V was clipped by 6 bases and J by 4 bases; unmatched bases: 5. The CDR3 runs to 13 residues. The germline V gene has CDR1 LNHDA and CDR2 SQIVND (reference sequence). As DNA, the CDR3 is TGTGCCAGTAGCCAAACAGGGGCAGAGACCCAGTACTTC. Translating gives CASSQTGAETQYF.

The CDR3 nucleotides are TGTGCCAGCAGCGTAGAGGCCCTAGCGACTAATGAGCAGTTCTTC. Translated: CASSVEALATNEQFF. V usage is TRBV9 and J usage is TRBJ2-1; TRBD2 is a possible D gene (6 bases). Trimming took off 0 bases at V and 7 bases at J, with 14 bases between the two ends. This CDR3 comprises 15 residues. Germline V gene data show CDR1 as SGDLS and CDR2 as YYNGEE.

The chain carries TRBV5-6 and TRBJ2-5, with unresolved D. Germline lookup yields CDR1 SGHDT and CDR2 YYEEEE. V shed 2 bases and J shed 4 bases, with 6 bases lying between them. The CDR3 sequence is 12 residues long. The CDR3 region has the DNA TGTGCCAGCAGCTTTGGCAGAGAGACCCAGTACTTC. Translating it yields CASSFGRETQYF.

The rearrangement joins TRBV7-9 to TRBJ2-2; D not certain. Germline lookup yields CDR1 SEHNR and CDR2 FQNEAQ (reference sequence). CDR3 length: 14 amino acids. V lost 5 bases to trimming and J lost 1 base, with 8 bases between them. The CDR3 reads CASSPLRNTGELFF. The DNA of the CDR3 is TGTGCCAGCAGCCCGCTGAGGAACACCGGGGAGCTGTTTTTT.

The rearrangement links TRBV5-1 to TRBJ2-3; D is possibly TRBD2 (5 bases). Germline assignment: CDR1 SGHRS and CDR2 YFSETQ. CDR3 size: 15 residues. The V and J ends lost 4 bases and 3 bases respectively, with 15 bases between them. CDR3: CASSLDYPRTDTQYF. Here the CDR3 DNA reads TGCGCCAGCAGCCTCGACTATCCCAGGACAGATACGCAGTATTTT. Supplemented by reference TRBV5-1 and TRBJ2-3, the full variable domain reads KAGVTQTPRYLIKTRGQQVTLSCSPISGHRSVSWYQQTPGQGLQFLFEYFSETQRNKGNFPGRFSGRQFSNSRSEMNVSTLELGDSALYLCASSLDYPRTDTQYFGPGTRLTVL.

The chain carries TRBV4-2 and TRBJ2-4; 10 bases are shared with TRBD1. Germline CDR1 LGHNA, CDR2 YNFKEQ. The CDR3 sequence is 15 residues long. V dropped 1 base and J dropped 5; count of bases not matched to a gene: 2. CDR3 protein: CASSQGDRGQNIQYF. CDR3 bases: TGTGCCAGCAGCCAAGGGGACAGGGGCCAAAACATTCAGTACTTC.

V gene TRBV30 combines with J gene TRBJ2-7, with TRBD1 matching over 7 bases. This CDR3 has 15 amino acids. CDR1 and CDR2 from the germline V gene are GTSNPN and SVGIG (reference sequence). Germline trimming cut 0 bases from V and 0 bases from J; bases unmatched to any gene: 5. This CDR3 reads CAWSVWTGASYEQYF. Here the CDR3 DNA reads TGTGCCTGGAGTGTCTGGACAGGCGCCTCCTACGAGCAGTACTTC. Complete variable domain (other parts from reference TRBV30 and TRBJ2-7): SQTIHQWPATLVQPVGSPLSLECTVEGTSNPNLYWYRQAAGRGLQLLFYSVGIGQISSEVPQNLSASRPQDRQFILSSKKLLLSDSGFYLCAWSVWTGASYEQYFGPGTRLTVT.

This chain uses TRBV6-1 with TRBJ1-1, with 8 bases that match TRBD1. V lost 3 bases, J lost 1 base, and 7 bases stayed unmatched. Germline values: CDR1 MNHNS, CDR2 SASEGT. The CDR3 contains 16 residues. Here the CDR3 reads CASSDRQGRENTEAFF. As DNA, the CDR3 is TGTGCCAGCAGTGACCGACAGGGGAGAGAGAACACTGAAGCTTTCTTT.

This chain connects TRBV5-1 to TRBJ2-6, with 11 bases aligning to TRBD1. Unmatched junction bases numbered 6, after V lost 5 bases and J lost 2 bases. The CDR3 extends over 17 amino acids. The germline V gene has CDR1 SGHRS and CDR2 YFSETQ. The CDR3 DNA reads TGCGCCAGCAGACCCGGACAGGGGGCTGCTGGGGCCAACGTCCTGACTTTC. Translated, it gives CASRPGQGAAGANVLTF.

This clone was counted once. The chain employs TRBV6-5 and TRBJ1-3, with unresolved D. The CDR3 consists of 15 residues. From germline, CDR1 is MNHEY and CDR2 SVGAGI. Trimming pared 5 bases from V and 1 base from J, leaving 12 bases between. CDR3 bases: TGTGCCAGCAGTCCCGCGACTGGGTCTGGAAACACCATATATTTT. Its translation is CASSPATGSGNTIYF.